This T cell receptor (beta chain) was retrieved from a study of blood T cell repertoires in COVID-19. Overall study: Acute-phase and convalescent COVID-19 samples originated in the United States, Italy and Spain. From T cells, B-cell-depleted T cells, or PBMCs came the material, which was cDNA or gDNA.

Under the authors' procedure: Reference gene primer amplification gave estimated nucleated cell counts. Produced via immunoSEQ multiplex PCR; TCRdb's table is partial and in-frame only. V and J calls and clone size are copied from that table; D and trimming were computed from the DNA. The sample holds approximately 150,000 clones; 80% to 90% are singletons and the top ten take roughly 1%. The CDR3 is 15 residues long. Trimming removed 0 bases from V and 2 bases from J, with 10 bases in between. Germline V lookup: CDR1 SGHDT, CDR2 YYEEEE. This clone was recorded a few times. This chain joins TRBV5-6 and TRBJ2-3, with D uncertain. The material sequenced was peripheral blood. The sequence was obtained from a woman in her forties or fifties with acute or convalescent COVID-19. CDR3 in amino acids: CASSLEPTNTDTQYF. Written as DNA, the CDR3 is TGTGCCAGCAGCTTGGAGCCCACTAACACAGATACGCAGTATTTT.